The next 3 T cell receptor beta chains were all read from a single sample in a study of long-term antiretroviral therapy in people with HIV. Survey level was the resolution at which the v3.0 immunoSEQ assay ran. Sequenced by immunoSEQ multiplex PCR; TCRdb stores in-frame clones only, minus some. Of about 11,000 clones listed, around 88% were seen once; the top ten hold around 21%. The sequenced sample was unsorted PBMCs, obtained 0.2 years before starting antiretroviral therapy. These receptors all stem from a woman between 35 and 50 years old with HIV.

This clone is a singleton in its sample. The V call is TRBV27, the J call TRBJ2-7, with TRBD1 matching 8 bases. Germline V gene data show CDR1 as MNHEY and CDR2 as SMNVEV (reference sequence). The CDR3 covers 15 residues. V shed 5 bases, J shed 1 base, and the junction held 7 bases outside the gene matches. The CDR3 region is CASSVDRDLSYEQYF. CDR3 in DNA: TGTGCCAGCAGTGTGGACAGGGACCTATCCTACGAGCAGTACTTC.

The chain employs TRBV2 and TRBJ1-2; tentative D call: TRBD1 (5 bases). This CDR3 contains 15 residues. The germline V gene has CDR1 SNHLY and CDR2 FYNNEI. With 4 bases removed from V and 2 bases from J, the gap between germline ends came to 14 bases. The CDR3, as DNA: TGTGCCAGCAGTGTATCTTTCGAGGGGAACTATGGCTACACCTTC. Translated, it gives CASSVSFEGNYGYTF. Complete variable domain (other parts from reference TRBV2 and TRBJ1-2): EPEVTQTPSHQVTQMGQEVILRCVPISNHLYFYWYRQILGQKVEFLVSFYNNEISEKSEIFDDQFSVERPDGSNFTLKIRSTKLEDSAMYFCASSVSFEGNYGYTFGSGTRLTVV.

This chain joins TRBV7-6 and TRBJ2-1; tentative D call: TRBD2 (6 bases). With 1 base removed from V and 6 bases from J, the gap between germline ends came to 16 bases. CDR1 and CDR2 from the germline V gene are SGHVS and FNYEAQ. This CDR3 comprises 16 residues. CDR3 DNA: TGTGCCAGCAGCTTAGACCCCCAGCGGGTGGGCAATGAGCAGTTCTTC. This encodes CASSLDPQRVGNEQFF.